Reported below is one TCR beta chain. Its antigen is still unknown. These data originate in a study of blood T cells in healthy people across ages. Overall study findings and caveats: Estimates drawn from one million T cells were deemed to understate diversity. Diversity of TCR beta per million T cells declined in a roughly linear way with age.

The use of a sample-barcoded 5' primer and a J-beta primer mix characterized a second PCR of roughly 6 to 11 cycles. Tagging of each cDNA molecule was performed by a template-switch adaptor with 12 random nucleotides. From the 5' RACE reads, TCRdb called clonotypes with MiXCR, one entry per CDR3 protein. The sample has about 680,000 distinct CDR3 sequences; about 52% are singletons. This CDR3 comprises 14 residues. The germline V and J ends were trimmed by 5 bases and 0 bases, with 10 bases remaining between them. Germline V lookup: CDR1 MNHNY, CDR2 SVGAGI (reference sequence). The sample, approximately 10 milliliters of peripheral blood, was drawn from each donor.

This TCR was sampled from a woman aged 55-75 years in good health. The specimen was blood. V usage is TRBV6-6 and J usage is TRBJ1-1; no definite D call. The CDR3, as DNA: TGTGCCAGCAGTGATACTTTGGTGAACACTGAAGCTTTCTTT. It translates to CASSDTLVNTEAFF.